Reported below is one T cell receptor (beta chain). The V segment lost 2 bases and the J segment 4 bases; nucleotides outside the gene matches: 8. This CDR3 comprises 15 residues. Germline-derived CDR1 and CDR2 are ENHRY and SYGVKD. Authors' data handling: Counts of nucleated cells, estimated from reference gene primer amplification, were obtained. Clones were read by immunoSEQ multiplex PCR, and TCRdb kept only the in-frame ones, dropping some. The DNA was the basis for D and trimming; V, J and clone size are from that table. The sample includes a few hundred thousand clones, 86% of them seen just once. This study enrolled people aged about 18 to 100 from around 26 US geographic areas. These data originate in a study of blood T cell repertoires in COVID-19. Study-wide context: The United States, Italy and Spain provided the acute and convalescent COVID-19 samples.

The chain employs TRBV10-3 and TRBJ2-7; 7 bases are a match to TRBD2. The sequence was obtained from a young woman who had recovered from COVID-19. Sequenced input: PBMCs or T cells enriched from blood (not recorded which). The CDR3 is CAISEPSSGRYEQYF. DNA for the CDR3: TGTGCCATCAGTGAGCCATCTAGCGGCCGATACGAGCAGTACTTC.